This T cell receptor (beta chain) appears in the sequencing data of a study of T-cell reconstitution after alpha-beta-depleted transplantation in children. The library targeted TCRbeta and was prepared with unique molecular identifiers. TCRdb re-analysed the PCR reads in MiXCR, keeping a single row per CDR3 protein. The data contain around 580,000 distinct CDR3 sequences, approximately 22% of them singletons. A word on this clonotype: The antigen remains undetermined.

General observations from the study: From surviving recipient T cells and thymic progenitors came the high day-60 TCRbeta diversity observed in some patients. Among T cells one year after transplant, newly produced cells accounted for most counts and diversity. Expanded clones from the graft, numbering several hundred, reportedly supplied alpha-beta T cells about two months after transplant.

This material consisted of PBMCs, mostly from graft donor cells, taken 360 days after TCRalphabeta/CD19-depleted stem cell transplant. This clonotype was obtained from a boy younger than two who had a stem cell transplant for acute myeloid leukemia, so the T cells may come from the graft donor.

CDR3 sequence (DNA): TGTGCCAGCAGCTTCGACAGGGAATGGCAAGAGACCCAGTACTTC. It codes for CASSFDREWQETQYF. The chain carries TRBV7-9 and TRBJ2-5, with 7 bases identical to TRBD1. After removal of 3 bases from V and 2 bases from J, the junction contained 6 bases not matched to a gene. In germline, CDR1 is SEHNR, CDR2 FQNEAQ (reference sequence). This CDR3 has 15 residues.